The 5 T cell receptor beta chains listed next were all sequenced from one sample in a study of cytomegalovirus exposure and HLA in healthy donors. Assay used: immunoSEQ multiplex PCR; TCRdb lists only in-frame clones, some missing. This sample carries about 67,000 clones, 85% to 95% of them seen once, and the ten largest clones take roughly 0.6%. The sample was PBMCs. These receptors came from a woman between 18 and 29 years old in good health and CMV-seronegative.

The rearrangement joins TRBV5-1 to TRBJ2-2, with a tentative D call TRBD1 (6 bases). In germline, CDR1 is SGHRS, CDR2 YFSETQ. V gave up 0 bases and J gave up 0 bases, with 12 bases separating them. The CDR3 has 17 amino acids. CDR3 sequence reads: CASSLVGAGANTGELFF. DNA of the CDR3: TGCGCCAGCAGCTTGGTGGGCGCAGGGGCGAACACCGGGGAGCTGTTTTTT. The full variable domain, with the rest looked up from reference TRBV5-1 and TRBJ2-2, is KAGVTQTPRYLIKTRGQQVTLSCSPISGHRSVSWYQQTPGQGLQFLFEYFSETQRNKGNFPGRFSGRQFSNSRSEMNVSTLELGDSALYLCASSLVGAGANTGELFFGEGSRLTVL.

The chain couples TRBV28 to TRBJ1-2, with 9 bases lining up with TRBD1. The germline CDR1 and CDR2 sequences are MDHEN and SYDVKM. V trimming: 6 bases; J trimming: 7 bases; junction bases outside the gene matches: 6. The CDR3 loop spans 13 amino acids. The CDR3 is CASRRRQGGGYTF. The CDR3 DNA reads TGTGCCAGCAGAAGAAGACAGGGGGGTGGCTACACCTTC.

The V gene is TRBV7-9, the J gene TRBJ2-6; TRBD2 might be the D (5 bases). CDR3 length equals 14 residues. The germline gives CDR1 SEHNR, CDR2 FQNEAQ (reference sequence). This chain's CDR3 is CANPEGGGANVLTF. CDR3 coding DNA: TGTGCGAACCCCGAGGGTGGAGGGGCCAACGTCCTGACTTTC.

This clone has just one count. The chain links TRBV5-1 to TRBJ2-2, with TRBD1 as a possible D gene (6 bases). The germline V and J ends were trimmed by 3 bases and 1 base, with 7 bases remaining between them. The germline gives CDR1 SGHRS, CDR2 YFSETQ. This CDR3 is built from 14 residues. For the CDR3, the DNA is TGCGCCAGCAGCTACAGGGAGAACACCGGGGAGCTGTTTTTT. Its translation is CASSYRENTGELFF.

The CDR3 sequence is CASSPRMAPTNEKLFF. The CDR3 nucleotides are TGTGCCAGCAGCCCCCGTATGGCCCCAACTAATGAAAAACTGTTTTTT. This rearrangement joins TRBV28 to TRBJ1-4; D remains unclear. This CDR3 comprises 16 residues. V was shortened by 6 bases and J by 0 bases, with 14 bases between the two germline ends. Germline V gene lookup returns CDR1 MDHEN and CDR2 SYDVKM.